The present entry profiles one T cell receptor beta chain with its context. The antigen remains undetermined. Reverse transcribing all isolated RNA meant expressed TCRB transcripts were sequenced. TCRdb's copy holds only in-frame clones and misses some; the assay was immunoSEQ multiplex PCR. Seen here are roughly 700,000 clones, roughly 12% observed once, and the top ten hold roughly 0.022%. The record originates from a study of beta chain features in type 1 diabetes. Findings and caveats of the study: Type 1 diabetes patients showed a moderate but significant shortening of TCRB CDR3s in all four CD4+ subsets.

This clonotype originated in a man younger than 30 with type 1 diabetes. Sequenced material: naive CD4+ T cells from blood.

CDR3 loop: CASSPNRDEQYF. In DNA, the CDR3 is TGTGCCAGCTCCCCTAATAGAGACGAGCAGTACTTC. The rearrangement uses TRBV18 and TRBJ2-7; D is unresolved. CDR1 KGHSH and CDR2 LQKENI come from the germline V gene. V was pared by 6 bases and J by 5 bases, with 11 bases between. This CDR3 region has 12 residues.